This T cell receptor (beta chain) was profiled in a study of shared clonotypes between healthy human individuals. Sequencing used immunoSEQ multiplex PCR; TCRdb keeps in-frame clones, though not all of them. The table includes 2.5 million or so clones, around 94% detected once. Germline trimming cut 6 bases from V and 3 bases from J; bases unmatched to any gene: 3. CDR3 size: 14 residues. Germline V gene data show CDR1 as MDHEN and CDR2 as SYDVKM. The receptor comes from a man between 18 and 29 years old in good health. The V and J genes are TRBV28 and TRBJ2-2; 8 nucleotides line up with TRBD2. What was sequenced was naive CD4+ T cells sorted from blood. Regarding subset: CD45RA+ positively selected. This CDR3 reads CASRRGEDTGELFF. DNA for the CDR3: TGTGCCAGCAGGCGGGGGGAGGACACCGGGGAGCTGTTTTTT.